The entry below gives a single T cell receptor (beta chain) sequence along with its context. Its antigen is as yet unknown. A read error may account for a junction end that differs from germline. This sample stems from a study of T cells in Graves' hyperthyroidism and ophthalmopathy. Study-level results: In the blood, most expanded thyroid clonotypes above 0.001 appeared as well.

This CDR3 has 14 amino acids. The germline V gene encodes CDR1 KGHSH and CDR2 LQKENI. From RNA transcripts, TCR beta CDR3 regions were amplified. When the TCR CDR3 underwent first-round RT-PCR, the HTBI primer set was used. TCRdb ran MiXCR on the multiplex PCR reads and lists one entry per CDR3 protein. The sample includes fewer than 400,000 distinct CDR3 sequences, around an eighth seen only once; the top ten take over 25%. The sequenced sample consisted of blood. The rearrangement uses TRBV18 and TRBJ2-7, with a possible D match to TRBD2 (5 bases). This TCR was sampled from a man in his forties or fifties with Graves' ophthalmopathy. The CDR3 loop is CASPPSGKRHEQYF. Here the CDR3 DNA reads TGTGCCAGCCCACCATCTGGGAAGCGGCACGAGCAGTACTTC.